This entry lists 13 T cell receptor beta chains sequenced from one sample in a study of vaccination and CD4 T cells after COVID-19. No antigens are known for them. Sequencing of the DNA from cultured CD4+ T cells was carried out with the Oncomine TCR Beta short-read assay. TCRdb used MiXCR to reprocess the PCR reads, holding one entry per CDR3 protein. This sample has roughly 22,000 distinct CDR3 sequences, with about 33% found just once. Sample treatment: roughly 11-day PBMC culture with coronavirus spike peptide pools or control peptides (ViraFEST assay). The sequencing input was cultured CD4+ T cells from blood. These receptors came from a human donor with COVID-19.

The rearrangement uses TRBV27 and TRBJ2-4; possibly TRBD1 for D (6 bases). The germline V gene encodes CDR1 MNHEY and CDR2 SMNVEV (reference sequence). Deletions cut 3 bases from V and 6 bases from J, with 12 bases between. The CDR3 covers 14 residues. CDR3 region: CASSFTGFGNIQYF. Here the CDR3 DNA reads TGTGCCAGCAGTTTTACAGGGTTTGGAAACATTCAGTACTTC.

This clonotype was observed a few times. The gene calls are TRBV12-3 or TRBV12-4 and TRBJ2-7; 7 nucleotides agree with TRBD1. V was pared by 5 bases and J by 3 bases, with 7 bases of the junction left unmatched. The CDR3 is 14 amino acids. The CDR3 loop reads CASSRGGSLYEQYF. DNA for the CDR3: TGTGCCAGCAGTCGAGGGGGCTCGCTCTACGAGCAGTACTTC.

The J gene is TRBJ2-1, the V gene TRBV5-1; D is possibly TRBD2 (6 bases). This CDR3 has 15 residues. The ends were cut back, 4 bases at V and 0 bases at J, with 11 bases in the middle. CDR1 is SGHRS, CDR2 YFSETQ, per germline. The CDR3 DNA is TGCGCCAGCAGCGCCGGGACTCTCTCCTACAATGAGCAGTTCTTC. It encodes CASSAGTLSYNEQFF.

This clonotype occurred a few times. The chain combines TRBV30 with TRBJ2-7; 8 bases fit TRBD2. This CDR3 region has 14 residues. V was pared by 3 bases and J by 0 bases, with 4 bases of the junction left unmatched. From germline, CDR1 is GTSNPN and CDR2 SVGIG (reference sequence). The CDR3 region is CAWRVLADSYEQYF. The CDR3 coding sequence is TGTGCCTGGAGGGTACTAGCGGACTCCTACGAGCAGTACTTC. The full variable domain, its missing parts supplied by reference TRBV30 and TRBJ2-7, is SQTIHQWPATLVQPVGSPLSLECTVEGTSNPNLYWYRQAAGRGLQLLFYSVGIGQISSEVPQNLSASRPQDRQFILSSKKLLLSDSGFYLCAWRVLADSYEQYFGPGTRLTVT.

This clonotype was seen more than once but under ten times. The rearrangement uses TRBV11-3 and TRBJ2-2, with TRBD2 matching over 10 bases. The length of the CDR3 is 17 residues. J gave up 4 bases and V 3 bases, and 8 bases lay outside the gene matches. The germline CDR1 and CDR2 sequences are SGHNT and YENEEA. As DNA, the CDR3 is TGTGCCAGCAGCTTCAGAGCGGGGGGGCAAGGCACCGGGGAGCTGTTTTTT. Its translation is CASSFRAGGQGTGELFF. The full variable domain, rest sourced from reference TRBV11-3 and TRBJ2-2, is EAGVVQSPRYKIIEKKQPVAFWCNPISGHNTLYWYLQNLGQGPELLIRYENEEAVDDSQLPKDRFSAERLKGVDSTLKIQPAELGDSAVYLCASSFRAGGQGTGELFFGEGSRLTVL.

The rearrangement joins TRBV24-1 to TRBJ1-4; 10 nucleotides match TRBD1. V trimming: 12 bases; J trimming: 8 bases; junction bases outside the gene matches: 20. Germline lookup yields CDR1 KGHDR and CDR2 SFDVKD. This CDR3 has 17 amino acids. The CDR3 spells CASGTGTGDTKGEKLFF. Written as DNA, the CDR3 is TGTGCCTCGGGAACCGGGACAGGGGACACCAAAGGAGAAAAACTGTTTTTT.

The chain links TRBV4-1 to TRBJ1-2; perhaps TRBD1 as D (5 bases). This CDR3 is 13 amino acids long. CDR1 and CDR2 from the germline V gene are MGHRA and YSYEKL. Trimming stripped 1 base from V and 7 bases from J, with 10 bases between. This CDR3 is CASSQGYRSGYTF. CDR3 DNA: TGCGCCAGCAGCCAAGGGTACAGGAGTGGCTACACCTTC.

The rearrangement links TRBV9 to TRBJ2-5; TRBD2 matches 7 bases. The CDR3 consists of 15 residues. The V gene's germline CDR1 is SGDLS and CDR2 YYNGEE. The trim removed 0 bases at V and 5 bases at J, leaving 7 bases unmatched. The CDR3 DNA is TGTGCCAGCAGCGTAGGTATTAGCGGGTCGGAGACCCAGTACTTC. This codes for CASSVGISGSETQYF.

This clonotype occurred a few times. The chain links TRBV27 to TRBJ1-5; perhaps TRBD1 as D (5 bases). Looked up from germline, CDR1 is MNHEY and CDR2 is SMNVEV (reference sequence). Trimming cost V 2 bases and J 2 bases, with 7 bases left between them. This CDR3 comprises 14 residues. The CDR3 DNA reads TGTGCCAGCAGTTTACAGGGCGGCAATCAGCCCCAGCATTTT. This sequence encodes CASSLQGGNQPQHF.

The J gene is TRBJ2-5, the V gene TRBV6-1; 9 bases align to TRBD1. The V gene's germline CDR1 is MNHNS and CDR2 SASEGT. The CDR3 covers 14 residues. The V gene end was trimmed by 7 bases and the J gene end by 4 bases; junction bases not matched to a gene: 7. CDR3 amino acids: CASNTQGAGETQYF. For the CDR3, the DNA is TGTGCCAGCAACACACAGGGGGCCGGAGAGACCCAGTACTTC.

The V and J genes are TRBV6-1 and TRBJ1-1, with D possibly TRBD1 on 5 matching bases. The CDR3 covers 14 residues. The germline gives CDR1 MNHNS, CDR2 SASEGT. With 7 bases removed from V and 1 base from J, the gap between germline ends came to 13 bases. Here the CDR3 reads CASKGGGSNTEAFF. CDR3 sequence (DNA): TGTGCCAGCAAGGGTGGGGGGTCGAACACTGAAGCTTTCTTT.

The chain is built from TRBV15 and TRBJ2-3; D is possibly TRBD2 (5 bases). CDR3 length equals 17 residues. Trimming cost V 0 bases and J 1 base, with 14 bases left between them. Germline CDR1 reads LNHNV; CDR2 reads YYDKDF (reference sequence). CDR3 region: CATSRDPPLEGTDTQYF. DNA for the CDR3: TGTGCCACCAGCAGAGATCCCCCTTTGGAGGGCACAGATACGCAGTATTTT.

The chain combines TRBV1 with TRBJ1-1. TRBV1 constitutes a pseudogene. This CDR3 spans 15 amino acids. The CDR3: CTSSQRNEYNTEAFF. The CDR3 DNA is TGCACCAGCAGCCAACGAAACGAGTACAACACTGAAGCTTTCTTT.